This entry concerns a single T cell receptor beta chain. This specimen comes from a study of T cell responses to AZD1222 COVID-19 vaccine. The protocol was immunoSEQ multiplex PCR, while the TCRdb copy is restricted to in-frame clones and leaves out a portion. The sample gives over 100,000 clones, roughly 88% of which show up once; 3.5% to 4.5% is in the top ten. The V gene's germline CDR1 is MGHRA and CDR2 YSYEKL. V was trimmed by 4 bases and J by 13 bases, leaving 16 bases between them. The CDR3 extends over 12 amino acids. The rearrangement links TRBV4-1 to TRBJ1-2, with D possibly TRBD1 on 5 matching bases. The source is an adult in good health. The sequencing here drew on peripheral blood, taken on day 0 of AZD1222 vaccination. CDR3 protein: CASSLDGARVTF. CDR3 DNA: TGCGCCAGCAGCCTAGACGGGGCGAGGGTCACCTTC.